The 6 T cell receptor beta chains listed next were all sequenced from one sample in a study of OX40 agonist ivuxolimab in advanced cancers. Assay: immunoSEQ multiplex PCR; the TCRdb copy retains only in-frame clones and omits some. Of approximately 100,000 clones in the sample, less than 95% are singletons; the top ten hold 0.31%. The sample in question was CD4+ or CD8+ T cells sorted from blood, obtained in a trial of the OX40 agonist ivuxolimab. These receptor sequences come from an adult with an advanced solid tumor such as melanoma, head and neck, liver or kidney cancer.

The chain combines TRBV7-9 with TRBJ1-1, with a weak D call TRBD1 (5 bases). From germline, CDR1 is SEHNR and CDR2 FQNEAQ (reference sequence). Trimming took 4 bases from V and 1 from J, leaving 25 bases between them. The CDR3 loop spans 19 amino acids. CDR3 in amino acids: CASSSYSTAATARNTEAFF. CDR3 DNA: TGTGCCAGCAGCTCATATTCGACAGCCGCGACAGCCAGGAACACTGAAGCTTTCTTT.

This chain connects TRBV10-1 to TRBJ1-4; D perhaps matches TRBD1 (5 bases). This CDR3 region has 15 residues. Per the germline V gene, CDR1 is WNHNN and CDR2 is SYGVQD (reference sequence). The V end was cut by 3 bases, the J end by 0 bases, with 8 bases between. The CDR3 DNA follows: TGCGCCAGCAGTGAAGACAGTGCAACTAATGAAAAACTGTTTTTT. This gives the protein CASSEDSATNEKLFF.

The chain has TRBV19 and TRBJ2-7; TRBD2 agrees at 11 bases. Germline V gene data show CDR1 as LNHDA and CDR2 as SQIVND (reference sequence). This CDR3 is 21 amino acids long. The V gene end was trimmed by 2 bases and the J gene end by 1 base; junction bases not matched to a gene: 19. The CDR3 spells CASSISAFESPGLAASYEQYF. CDR3 coding DNA: TGTGCCAGTAGTATAAGTGCCTTTGAATCCCCGGGACTAGCGGCTTCCTACGAGCAGTACTTC.

The chain employs TRBV7-3 and TRBJ2-1; 8 nucleotides agree with TRBD2. V shed 5 bases and J 12 bases; nucleotides not matched to a gene: 6. Germline V gives CDR1 SGHTA, CDR2 FQGTGA. The CDR3 has 12 amino acids. The CDR3, as DNA: TGTGCCAGCAGCCGAATAGCGGGACGGCAGTTCTTC. Protein product: CASSRIAGRQFF.

The V and J genes are TRBV7-2 and TRBJ1-2; the match to TRBD1 covers 9 bases. The CDR3 is 14 amino acids. V lost 5 bases, J lost 7 bases, and 8 bases stayed unmatched. Germline-derived CDR1 and CDR2 are SGHTA and FQGNSA. CDR3 sequence: CASSRSGQGFGYTF. The CDR3, as DNA: TGTGCCAGCAGCCGGTCGGGACAGGGCTTTGGCTACACCTTC.

This chain links TRBV4-3 with TRBJ1-5; no clear D. The germline V gene encodes CDR1 LGHNA and CDR2 YSLEER. The length of the CDR3 is 13 residues. V was shortened by 0 bases and J by 7 bases, with 7 bases between the two germline ends. The CDR3 here is CASSQDLEQPQHF. CDR3 sequence (DNA): TGCGCCAGCAGCCAAGATCTTGAGCAGCCCCAGCATTTT.